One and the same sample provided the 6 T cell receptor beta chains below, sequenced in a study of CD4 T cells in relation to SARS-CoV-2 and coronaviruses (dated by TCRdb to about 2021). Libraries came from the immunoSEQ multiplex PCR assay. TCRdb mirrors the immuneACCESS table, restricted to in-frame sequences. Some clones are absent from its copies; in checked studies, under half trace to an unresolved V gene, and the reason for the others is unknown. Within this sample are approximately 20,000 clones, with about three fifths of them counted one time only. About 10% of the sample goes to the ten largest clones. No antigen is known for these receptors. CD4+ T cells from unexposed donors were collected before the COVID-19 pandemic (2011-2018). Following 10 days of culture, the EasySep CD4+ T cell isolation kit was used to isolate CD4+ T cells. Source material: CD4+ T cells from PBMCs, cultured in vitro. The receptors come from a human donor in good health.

CDR3 loop: CASSQTRLNTEAFF. The CDR3 DNA sequence: TGTGCCAGCAGCCAGACGCGACTCAACACTGAAGCTTTCTTT. The rearrangement links TRBV14 to TRBJ1-1; D ambiguous. Germline V gene lookup returns CDR1 SGHDN and CDR2 FVKESK. This CDR3 spans 14 amino acids. V was pared by 3 bases and J by 2 bases, with 10 bases between.

CDR3 in DNA: TGTGCCAGCAGCTCACAGGGGACAGGCAGGGCGTACGAGCAGTACTTC. This translates into CASSSQGTGRAYEQYF. The chain is built from TRBV7-9 and TRBJ2-7; 8 nucleotides agree with TRBD1. The CDR3 extends over 16 amino acids. The junction had 12 bases not matched to a gene; V was cut back by 4 bases and J by 4 bases. Germline CDR1 reads SEHNR; CDR2 reads FQNEAQ (reference sequence).

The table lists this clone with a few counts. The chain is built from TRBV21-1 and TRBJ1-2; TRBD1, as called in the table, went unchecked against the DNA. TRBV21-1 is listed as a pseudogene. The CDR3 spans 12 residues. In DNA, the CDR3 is TGTGCCAGCAGGAACAGGGGTGCTGGCTACACCTTC. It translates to CASRNRGAGYTF.

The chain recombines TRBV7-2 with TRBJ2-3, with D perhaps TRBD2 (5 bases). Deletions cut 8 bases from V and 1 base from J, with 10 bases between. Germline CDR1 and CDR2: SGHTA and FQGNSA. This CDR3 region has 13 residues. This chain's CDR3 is CASSPGGTDTQYF. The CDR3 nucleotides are TGTGCCAGCTCTCCCGGGGGCACAGATACGCAGTATTTT.

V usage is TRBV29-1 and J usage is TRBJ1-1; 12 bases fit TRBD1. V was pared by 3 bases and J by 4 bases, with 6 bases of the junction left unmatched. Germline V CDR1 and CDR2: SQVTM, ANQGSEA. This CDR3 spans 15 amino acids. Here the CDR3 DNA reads TGCAGCGTTGAGGGGACAGGGGGCTCTGGCACTGAAGCTTTCTTT. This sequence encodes CSVEGTGGSGTEAFF. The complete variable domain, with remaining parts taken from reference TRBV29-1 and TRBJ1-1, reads SAVISQKPSRDICQRGTSLTIQCQVDSQVTMMFWYRQQPGQSLTLIATANQGSEATYESGFVIDKFPISRPNLTFSTLTVSNMSPEDSSIYLCSVEGTGGSGTEAFFGQGTRLTVV.

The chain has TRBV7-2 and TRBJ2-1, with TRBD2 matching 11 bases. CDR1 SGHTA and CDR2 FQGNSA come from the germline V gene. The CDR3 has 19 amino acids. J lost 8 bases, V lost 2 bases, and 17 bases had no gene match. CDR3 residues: CASSLLTRPGTSGDYEQFF. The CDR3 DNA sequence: TGTGCCAGCAGCTTACTAACCCGTCCCGGGACTAGCGGAGACTATGAGCAGTTCTTC.